This T cell receptor (beta chain) was identified in a study of human T cells and chemical hapten exposure. Study-wide background: Patients, a majority of them female, were diagnosed with alopecia areata, totalis or universalis. The study's findings and limits: DPC sensitization produced no change in TCRs with frequency above 1 in 1000.

The library attached unique molecular identifiers to individual cDNA molecules. TCRdb re-analysed the RACE reads in MiXCR, keeping a single row per CDR3 protein. The sample records 45,000 to 65,000 distinct CDR3 sequences, roughly a tenth being singletons. The V gene end was trimmed by 5 bases and the J gene end by 12 bases; junction bases not matched to a gene: 2. From germline, CDR1 is SGHTA and CDR2 FQGNSA. The CDR3 consists of 13 residues. Time point denoted: pre-sensitization, week 0. Treatment in this sample: therapeutic diphenylcyclopropenone sensitization with weekly scalp DPC. This clonotype appeared many times. What it recognizes is unknown.

The rearrangement joins TRBV7-2 to TRBJ2-1; 15 bases are shared with TRBD2. The sample was whole blood, taken in connection with sensitization to the hapten diphenylcyclopropenone (DPC). This TCR came from a man aged 40-55 years with alopecia areata. Some clones in this sample may be carry-over from other donors' samples. CDR3 amino acids: CASSPGLAGGQFF. CDR3 sequence (DNA): TGTGCCAGCAGCCCGGGACTAGCGGGAGGGCAGTTCTTC.